Shown below are 4 T cell receptor beta chains from a single sample sequenced in a study of blood T cells in healthy people across ages. Then a second PCR, running about 6 to 12 cycles, was carried out with a sample-barcoded 5' primer and a J-beta primer mix. MiXCR, applied by TCRdb to the 5' RACE reads, yields one record per CDR3 protein. The table includes 600,000 to 1,000,000 distinct CDR3 sequences, roughly 25% detected once. This sample was shared with a second study, whose subject was T cells of mothers and their children.

Sequencing was carried out using blood. The receptor set was obtained from a boy younger than 18 in good health.

About this clonotype: The junction departs from germline at one end; a sequencing error may be responsible. CDR3 nucleotides: TGTGCCAGCAACGGGGTCGGGAACACTGAGGCTTTCTTT. This codes for CASNGVGNTEAFF. The chain combines TRBV5-4 with TRBJ1-1, with D unresolved. CDR3 length: 13 amino acids. Germline values: CDR1 SGHNT, CDR2 YYREEE (reference sequence). Based on the CDR3 plus reference TRBV5-4 and TRBJ1-1, the full variable domain is ETGVTQSPTHLIKTRGQQVTLRCSSQSGHNTVSWYQQALGQGPQFIFQYYREEENGRGNFPPRFSGLQFPNYSSELNVNALELDDSALYLCASNGVGNTEAFFGQGTRLTVV.

V gene TRBV5-1 combines with J gene TRBJ2-2; 7 positions match TRBD1. V lost 4 bases, J lost 4 bases, and 4 bases stayed unmatched. Germline loops: CDR1 SGHRS, CDR2 YFSETQ. This CDR3 has 14 amino acids. As DNA, the CDR3 is TGCGCCAGCAGCCCGGGACAGCCCACCGGGGAGCTGTTTTTT. It translates to CASSPGQPTGELFF.

Concerning this clonotype: Germline and junction disagree at one end, which may indicate a read error. This chain connects TRBV7-7 to TRBJ2-5, with D perhaps TRBD1 (6 bases). In germline, CDR1 is SSHAT, CDR2 FNYEAQ (reference sequence). The CDR3 loop spans 15 amino acids. CDR3 in amino acids: CASSSGYRAGETQYF. The DNA of the CDR3 is TGTGCTAGCAGTTCCGGCTACAGGGCTGGAGAGACCCAGTACTTC.

The chain links TRBV28 to TRBJ1-2, with D unclear. The V gene's germline CDR1 is MDHEN and CDR2 SYDVKM. Trimming took off 10 bases at V and 8 bases at J, with 26 bases between the two ends. The CDR3 runs to 15 residues. The CDR3: CAINLPLGGSGGYTF. The CDR3 DNA follows: TGTGCCATCAACCTGCCTCTCGGAGGCTCTGGAGGCTACACCTTC.